This T cell receptor (beta chain) was found in a study of blood T cell repertoires in COVID-19. Looking at the study overall: Both acute and convalescent COVID-19 samples were obtained from the United States, Italy and Spain. PBMCs, B-cell-depleted T cells, or T cells provided the cDNA or gDNA that made up the material.

The data were produced by immunoSEQ multiplex PCR, yet TCRdb's version contains in-frame clones alone and is incomplete. The data show 65,000 to 95,000 clones, around 80% seen once. The sequenced sample was peripheral blood. This receptor was obtained from a middle-aged woman with active or convalescent COVID-19.

The CDR3: CAGDPGEDTGELFF. In DNA form, the CDR3 reads TGTGCCGGAGACCCGGGAGAAGACACCGGGGAGCTGTTTTTT. The V call is TRBV5-3, the J call TRBJ2-2; D might be TRBD2 (6 bases). TRBV5-3 counts as an open reading frame of uncertain function. The CDR3 has 14 amino acids. The V end was cut by 10 bases, the J end by 3 bases, with 16 bases between.